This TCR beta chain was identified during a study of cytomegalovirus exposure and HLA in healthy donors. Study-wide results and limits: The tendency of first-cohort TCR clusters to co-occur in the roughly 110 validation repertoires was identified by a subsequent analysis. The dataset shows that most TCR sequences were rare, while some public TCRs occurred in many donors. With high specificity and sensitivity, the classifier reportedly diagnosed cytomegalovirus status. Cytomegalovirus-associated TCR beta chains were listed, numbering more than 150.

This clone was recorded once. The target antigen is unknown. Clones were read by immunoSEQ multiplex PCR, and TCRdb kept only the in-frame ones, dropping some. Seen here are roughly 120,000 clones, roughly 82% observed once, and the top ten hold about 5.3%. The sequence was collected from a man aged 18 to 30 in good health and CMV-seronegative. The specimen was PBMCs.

The CDR3: CASSFRVKDYGYTF. CDR3 in DNA: TGCGCCAGCAGCTTCCGGGTGAAGGACTATGGCTACACCTTC. This sequence joins TRBV5-1 and TRBJ1-2; D is unclear. With 2 bases removed from V and 3 bases from J, the gap between germline ends came to 11 bases. The germline V gene encodes CDR1 SGHRS and CDR2 YFSETQ. The CDR3 runs to 14 residues.